A single sample gave rise to the 16 T cell receptor beta chains below, sequenced in a study of blood T cell repertoires in COVID-19. Sequencing was performed with immunoSEQ multiplex PCR; in TCRdb, only in-frame clones are kept and a portion is missing. Of about 190,000 clones in the sample, roughly 78% were seen once. Sequenced material: peripheral blood. Source of these receptors: a woman aged 80 or older with active or convalescent COVID-19.

The V gene is TRBV27, the J gene TRBJ1-1; D possibly corresponds to TRBD1 (5 bases). The CDR3 loop spans 13 amino acids. Germline V gene sequence: CDR1 MNHEY, CDR2 SMNVEV (reference sequence). With 0 bases removed from V and 4 bases from J, the gap between germline ends came to 6 bases. The CDR3 coding sequence is TGTGCCAGCAGTTTATCAGGGGCCACTGAAGCTTTCTTT. Translated: CASSLSGATEAFF.

The chain links TRBV2 to TRBJ1-5; a weak D match, TRBD1 (6 bases). Germline V gene data show CDR1 as SNHLY and CDR2 as FYNNEI. V was trimmed by 10 bases and J by 2 bases, leaving 12 bases between them. CDR3 length: 13 amino acids. The CDR3 sequence is CATKRTGNQPQHF. The CDR3 coding sequence is TGTGCCACCAAGCGGACAGGCAATCAGCCCCAGCATTTT.

CDR3 bases: TGTGCCAGCAGCTTAGATGGGGGGACCGAGCAGTACTTC. Translated, it gives CASSLDGGTEQYF. The chain joins TRBV11-3 to TRBJ2-7; maybe TRBD2 (6 bases). V lost 0 bases, J lost 6 bases, and 9 bases lay in between. The CDR3 is 13 amino acids. Germline assignment: CDR1 SGHNT and CDR2 YENEEA.

The DNA for the CDR3 is TGTGCCAGCAGCCAAGGGAGACAGGGGACGGGAAACACCATATATTTT. This encodes CASSQGRQGTGNTIYF. The chain joins TRBV4-2 to TRBJ1-3, with 8 bases aligning to TRBD1. The V segment lost 1 base and the J segment 4 bases; nucleotides outside the gene matches: 6. Germline V gene lookup returns CDR1 LGHNA and CDR2 YNFKEQ. This CDR3 spans 16 amino acids.

The CDR3 sequence: CASSGTGGDQPQHF. CDR3 nucleotide sequence: TGTGCCAGCAGCGGGACAGGGGGCGACCAGCCCCAGCATTTT. The chain couples TRBV27 to TRBJ1-5; 12 bases line up with TRBD1. The CDR3 sequence is 14 residues long. Germline V lookup: CDR1 MNHEY, CDR2 SMNVEV (reference sequence). V lost 6 bases and J lost 7; bases outside the gene matches: 4.

The rearrangement uses TRBV13 and TRBJ2-3; 12 nucleotides match TRBD2. Germline V gene data show CDR1 as PRHDT and CDR2 as FYEKMQ (reference sequence). Unmatched junction bases numbered 8, after V lost 5 bases and J lost 5 bases. This CDR3 is 16 amino acids long. This CDR3 reads CASSAWTSGVVDTQYF. The CDR3 DNA reads as TGTGCCAGCAGCGCTTGGACTAGCGGGGTGGTAGATACGCAGTATTTT.

This clone was seen a few times. V is TRBV5-1 and J is TRBJ1-4; tentatively, D is TRBD1 (6 bases). V lost 0 bases to trimming and J lost 5 bases, with 11 bases between them. The CDR3 loop spans 15 amino acids. Per germline, CDR1 SGHRS and CDR2 YFSETQ. This CDR3 is CASSLAETGNEKLFF. The CDR3 DNA follows: TGCGCCAGCAGCTTGGCCGAGACAGGCAATGAAAAACTGTTTTTT.

The rearrangement joins TRBV27 to TRBJ2-6, with TRBD2 matching 7 bases. The V gene's germline CDR1 is MNHEY and CDR2 SMNVEV (reference sequence). The ends lost 4 bases at V and 4 bases at J; junction bases unmatched: 10. The CDR3 has 17 amino acids. This chain's CDR3 is CASSSLLGRAGANVLTF. The CDR3 DNA follows: TGTGCCAGCAGTTCCCTCTTAGGGAGGGCCGGGGCCAACGTCCTGACTTTC.

The chain joins TRBV6-2 or TRBV6-3 to TRBJ2-3; a possible D gene is TRBD1 (5 bases). Germline loops: CDR1 MNHEY, CDR2 SVGEGT. V lost 0 bases and J lost 3, with 13 bases in between. The CDR3 is 16 residues long. The CDR3 DNA reads TGTGCCAGCAGTTACTCTCCAGGGAAAGGGACAGATACGCAGTATTTT. It codes for CASSYSPGKGTDTQYF.

This chain joins TRBV19 and TRBJ1-6; D possibly corresponds to TRBD1 (6 bases). The germline V gene encodes CDR1 LNHDA and CDR2 SQIVND (reference sequence). The CDR3 sequence is 16 residues long. Deletions cut 6 bases from V and 1 base from J, with 13 bases between. In DNA form, the CDR3 reads TGTGCCAGTAGGGACAGTATCGAATCCTATAATTCACCCCTCCACTTT. As protein: CASRDSIESYNSPLHF. The full variable domain, rest sourced from reference TRBV19 and TRBJ1-6, is DGGITQSPKYLFRKEGQNVTLSCEQNLNHDAMYWYRQDPGQGLRLIYYSQIVNDFQKGDIAEGYSVSREKKESFPLTVTSAQKNPTAFYLCASRDSIESYNSPLHFGNGTRLTVT.

V gene TRBV19 combines with J gene TRBJ1-6, with TRBD1 as a possible D gene (6 bases). The CDR3 runs 14 residues. Trimming removed 5 bases from V and 9 bases from J, with 14 bases in between. From germline, CDR1 is LNHDA and CDR2 SQIVND (reference sequence). The CDR3 here is CASSWTEMGSPLHF. In DNA, the CDR3 is TGTGCCAGTAGTTGGACAGAAATGGGTTCACCCCTCCACTTT.

The V gene is TRBV2, the J gene TRBJ1-1, with D maybe TRBD1 (5 bases). V shed 7 bases and J shed 1 base, with 10 bases lying between them. In germline, CDR1 is SNHLY, CDR2 FYNNEI. The CDR3 totals 13 residues. CDR3 region: CASTTGENTEAFF. As DNA, the CDR3 is TGTGCCAGCACCACAGGAGAGAACACTGAAGCTTTCTTT.

The chain uses TRBV5-6 and TRBJ1-4; 8 positions match TRBD1. This CDR3 region has 16 residues. Germline trimming cut 0 bases from V and 7 bases from J; bases unmatched to any gene: 8. The V gene's germline CDR1 is SGHDT and CDR2 YYEEEE. CDR3 DNA: TGTGCCAGCAGCTTGGCCTGGACAGGGATTGGTGAAAAACTGTTTTTT. This gives the protein CASSLAWTGIGEKLFF.

For the CDR3, the DNA is TGCGCCAGCAGCTCACAGGGTTCTGCGAACACTGAAGCTTTCTTT. This translates into CASSSQGSANTEAFF. V is TRBV5-1 and J is TRBJ1-1; possibly TRBD1 for D (6 bases). The CDR3 totals 15 residues. The germline V and J ends were trimmed by 3 bases and 1 base, with 13 bases remaining between them. The V gene's germline CDR1 is SGHRS and CDR2 YFSETQ.

This clone was found once. V gene TRBV5-4 combines with J gene TRBJ1-4, with D possibly TRBD1 on 5 matching bases. V was shortened by 4 bases and J by 0 bases, with 22 bases between the two germline ends. This CDR3 comprises 19 residues. Germline CDR1 reads SGHNT; CDR2 reads YYREEE (reference sequence). The CDR3 here is CASSPTPGGSAATNEKLFF. In DNA form, the CDR3 reads TGTGCCAGCAGCCCAACACCGGGGGGTAGTGCAGCAACTAATGAAAAACTGTTTTTT. Complete variable domain (other parts from reference TRBV5-4 and TRBJ1-4): ETGVTQSPTHLIKTRGQQVTLRCSSQSGHNTVSWYQQALGQGPQFIFQYYREEENGRGNFPPRFSGLQFPNYSSELNVNALELDDSALYLCASSPTPGGSAATNEKLFFGSGTQLSVL.

The chain combines TRBV7-2 with TRBJ1-2; D possibly corresponds to TRBD1 (5 bases). The CDR3 has 11 residues. Looked up from germline, CDR1 is SGHTA and CDR2 is FQGNSA. The CDR3 DNA reads as TGTGCGTCCGGGACTGACTATGGCTACACCTTC. Amino acids: CASGTDYGYTF.